The entry below gives a single T cell receptor beta chain sequence along with its context. Its cognate antigen is unknown. These data originate in a study of shared clonotypes between healthy human individuals. Findings of the study overall: Among several donors, roughly 5.5% of naive CD4 clonotypes were found in common. Generation of non-shared clonotypes was less probable than generation of clonotypes shared by all four donors.

Naive CD8 cells lacked CD45RO, underwent positive selection for CCR7 and left out terminally differentiated effector memory CD45RA+ cells. Germline-derived CDR1 and CDR2 are MGHRA and YSYEKL. Deletions cut 4 bases from V and 2 bases from J, with 15 bases between. The CDR3 is 15 amino acids. TCRdb's table, derived via immunoSEQ multiplex PCR, lists solely in-frame clones and lacks some. The sample records hundreds of thousands of clones, 90% to 97% being singletons. The chain employs TRBV4-1 and TRBJ2-7, with D possibly being TRBD2 (6 bases). The sequencing sample was made of naive CD8+ T cells sorted from blood. This TCR was sampled from a woman aged 30 to 39 in good health. The CDR3 DNA reads as TGCGCCAGCAGCCCGGGAGCTCGAGGAACCTACGAGCAGTACTTC. It translates to CASSPGARGTYEQYF.